Listed below are T cell receptor beta chains from one sample, sequenced in a study of T-cell memory formation after mild COVID-19. TCRdb called the 5' RACE reads again in MiXCR, with one record for every CDR3 protein. The sample contains 140,000 to 150,000 distinct CDR3 sequences, approximately 25% of which appear only once. Sequencing used PBMCs or a T cell subset sorted from them (not recorded which). These receptor sequences come from an adult woman who had mild COVID-19 (a few samples of this study predate the infection). Cell type and time point are not known. Each CDR3 is given with its conserved first and last residue. A D gene is named only where the DNA matches it firmly. Size values are once, few and many counts, or a class for expanded clones, and some rows have none.

J gene,clone size,V gene,D gene,CDR3 DNA,CDR3 protein
TRBJ2-4,few,TRBV7-9,TRBD1,TGTGCCAGCAGCGCCGGGACAGCTGCTACCAAAAACATTCAGTACTTC,CASSAGTAATKNIQYF
TRBJ2-2,few,TRBV24-1,TRBD1,TGTGCCACCAGTGACGATGGACAGGCGAACACCGGGGAGCTGTTTTTT,CATSDDGQANTGELFF
TRBJ1-1,.,TRBV7-6,.,TGTGCCAGCAGCTTAGGGCATAACACTGAAGCTTTCTTT,CASSLGHNTEAFF
TRBJ2-7,few,TRBV5-6,.,TGTGCCAGCAGCGATCGGACAGCCTACGAGCAGTACTTC,CASSDRTAYEQYF
TRBJ1-2,few,TRBV12-3/TRBV12-4,TRBD1,TGTGCCAGCTCGGACAGGTCCCGCTATGGCTACACCTTC,CASSDRSRYGYTF
TRBJ1-2,.,TRBV16,TRBD1,TGTGCCAGCAGCCAATCTTTCATTTGGGAGGGGGCGACGGAAGGCTACACCTTC,CASSQSFIWEGATEGYTF
TRBJ2-7,.,TRBV20-1,TRBD1,TGCAGTGCACAGGGACAGGGTTGGTACGAGCAGTACTTC,CSAQGQGWYEQYF
TRBJ1-2,.,TRBV12-3/TRBV12-4,TRBD1,TGTGCCAGCAGCCTTGGGGACAGGAACTATGGCTACACCTTC,CASSLGDRNYGYTF
TRBJ2-7,few,TRBV30,.,TGTGCCTGGAGTGACTCCTACGAGCAGTACTTC,CAWSDSYEQYF
TRBJ2-7,.,TRBV7-7,.,TGTGCTAGCAGCCCACAGGACAGTTACGAGCAGTACTTC,CASSPQDSYEQYF
TRBJ1-1,few,TRBV5-5,TRBD1,TGTGCCAGCAGCTTTGAACAGGGGGCCCGTGAAGCTTTCTTT,CASSFEQGAREAFF
TRBJ2-1,few,TRBV6-2/TRBV6-3,TRBD2,TGTGCCAGCAGGCCACTAGCGGCGAATCCCTACAATGAGCAGTTCTTC,CASRPLAANPYNEQFF
TRBJ2-5,.,TRBV27,TRBD2,TGTGCCAGCAGTAGACTAGCGGGGAAAGAGACCCAGTACTTC,CASSRLAGKETQYF
TRBJ2-2,.,TRBV7-2,.,TGTGCCAGCAGCTTTGCCCGGGCGATGAACACCGGGGAGCTGTTTTTT,CASSFARAMNTGELFF
TRBJ2-5,.,TRBV29-1,.,TGCAGCGTTGATAGGGCGGAGACCCAGTACTTC,CSVDRAETQYF
TRBJ2-5,.,TRBV24-1,TRBD1,TGTGCCACCAGTGATTCCCCCACGACAGGGGAGGAAGAGACCCAGTACTTC,CATSDSPTTGEEETQYF
TRBJ2-7,.,TRBV6-5,.,TGTGCCAGCAGTTACTCCGTATATGGGTTTTACGAGCAGTACTTC,CASSYSVYGFYEQYF
TRBJ1-1,few,TRBV7-9,.,TGTGCCAGCAGCTTAGGCGGAACATTCACTGAAGCTTTCTTT,CASSLGGTFTEAFF
TRBJ1-1,.,TRBV4-1,.,TGCGCCAGCAGCCATGTAGGGGGGAACACTGAAGCTTTCTTT,CASSHVGGNTEAFF
TRBJ1-5,few,TRBV7-9,TRBD1,TGTGCCAGCAGCACACAGGGGGCGGTTCAGCCCCAGCATTTT,CASSTQGAVQPQHF
TRBJ1-6,few,TRBV9,.,TGTGCCAGCAGCCCCGGTGAGGGGTATCCCCTCCACTTT,CASSPGEGYPLHF
TRBJ1-5,.,TRBV27,.,TGTGCCAGCAGTTGGGGGAGCAATCAGCCCCAGCATTTT,CASSWGSNQPQHF
TRBJ1-5,few,TRBV5-5,.,TGTGCCAGCAGCTTGGAACAGGGCAATCAGCCCCAGCATTTT,CASSLEQGNQPQHF
TRBJ2-1,few,TRBV12-3/TRBV12-4,.,TGTGCCAGCAGTTTACAGGTGAATCGAGCGCCCAATGAGCAGTTCTTC,CASSLQVNRAPNEQFF
TRBJ2-2,few,TRBV24-1,TRBD1,TGTGCCACCAGTGAGTCTCCGGGACAGGGAACCGGGGAGCTGTTTTTT,CATSESPGQGTGELFF
TRBJ1-4,few,TRBV11-2,.,TGTGCCAGCAGCTTAGCCCCTTCAAGTTATAATGAAAAACTGTTTTTT,CASSLAPSSYNEKLFF
TRBJ2-1,.,TRBV12-3/TRBV12-4,.,TGTGCCAGCAGGGGACTGGGGGGTGAGCAGTTCTTC,CASRGLGGEQFF
TRBJ2-1,.,TRBV20-1,.,TGCAGTGCTAGGAACAATGAGCAGTTCTTC,CSARNNEQFF